This T cell receptor beta chain was observed in a study of HIV-infected patients and healthy controls. One entry per CDR3 protein, called by TCRdb with MiXCR from the 5' RACE reads. The table records tens of thousands of distinct CDR3 sequences, 15% to 20% of them present only once. Between the trimmed V and J ends, which lost 5 bases and 6 bases, there was a span of 16 bases. The CDR3 sequence is 13 residues long. CDR1 is SQVTM and CDR2 is ANQGSEA in the germline V gene. The sequencing input was CD4+ T cells from blood. V gene TRBV29-1 combines with J gene TRBJ2-5; D gene uncertain. The receptor comes from a human donor in good health. CDR3 residues: CSVRASTFKTQYF. CDR3 in DNA: TGCAGCGTTAGGGCATCCACATTTAAGACCCAGTACTTC.